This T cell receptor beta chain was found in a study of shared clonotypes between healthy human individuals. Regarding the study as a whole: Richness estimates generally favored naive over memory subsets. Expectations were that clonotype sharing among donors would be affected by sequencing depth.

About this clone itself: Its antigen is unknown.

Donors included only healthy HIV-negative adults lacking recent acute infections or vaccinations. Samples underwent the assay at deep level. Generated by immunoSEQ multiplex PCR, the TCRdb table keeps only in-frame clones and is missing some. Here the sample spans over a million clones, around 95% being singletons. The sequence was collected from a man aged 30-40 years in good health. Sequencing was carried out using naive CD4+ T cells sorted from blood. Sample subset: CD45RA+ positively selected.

The CDR3 is CASSTRTRDTEAFF. CDR3 coding DNA: TGTGCCAGTAGTACAAGGACGAGGGACACTGAAGCTTTCTTT. The chain uses TRBV19 and TRBJ1-1; D uncertain. V was shortened by 4 bases and J by 3 bases, with 12 bases between the two germline ends. The CDR3 covers 14 residues. Germline V CDR1 and CDR2: LNHDA, SQIVND (reference sequence).